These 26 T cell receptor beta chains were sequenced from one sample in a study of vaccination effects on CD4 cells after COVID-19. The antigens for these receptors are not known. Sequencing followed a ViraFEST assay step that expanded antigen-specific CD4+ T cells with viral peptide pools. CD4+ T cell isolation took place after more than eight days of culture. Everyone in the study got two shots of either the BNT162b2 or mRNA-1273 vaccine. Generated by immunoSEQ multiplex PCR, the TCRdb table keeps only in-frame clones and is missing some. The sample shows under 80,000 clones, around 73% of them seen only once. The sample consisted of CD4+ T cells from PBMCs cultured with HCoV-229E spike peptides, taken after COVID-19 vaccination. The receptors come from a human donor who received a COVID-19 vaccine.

The CDR3 spells CASSALTPDGYTF. The CDR3 DNA reads TGCGCCAGCAGCGCCTTGACGCCTGATGGCTACACCTTC. The J gene is TRBJ1-2, the V gene TRBV5-1; the D is unclear. The CDR3 has 13 residues. Germline values: CDR1 SGHRS, CDR2 YFSETQ. Between the trimmed V and J ends, which lost 4 bases and 6 bases, there was a span of 13 bases. Together with reference TRBV5-1 and TRBJ1-2, the CDR3 gives the full variable domain: KAGVTQTPRYLIKTRGQQVTLSCSPISGHRSVSWYQQTPGQGLQFLFEYFSETQRNKGNFPGRFSGRQFSNSRSEMNVSTLELGDSALYLCASSALTPDGYTFGSGTRLTVV.

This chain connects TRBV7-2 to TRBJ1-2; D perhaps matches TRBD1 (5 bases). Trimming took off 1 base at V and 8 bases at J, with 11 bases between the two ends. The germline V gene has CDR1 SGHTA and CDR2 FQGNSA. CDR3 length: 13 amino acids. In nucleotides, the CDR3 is TGTGCCAGCAGCTTAGGAGGGGCGCGAGGCTACACCTTC. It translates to CASSLGGARGYTF.

As DNA, the CDR3 is TGTGCCAGCTCACCGCAACCGGGACAGGGGAAGGGCTACACCTTC. Translated: CASSPQPGQGKGYTF. The chain uses TRBV18 and TRBJ1-2; 10 bases fit TRBD1. Looked up from germline, CDR1 is KGHSH and CDR2 is LQKENI. The CDR3 extends over 15 amino acids. Trimming took 3 bases from V and 8 from J; bases not matched to a gene: 9. Full variable domain (outside the CDR3, taken from reference TRBV18 and TRBJ1-2): NAGVMQNPRHLVRRRGQEARLRCSPMKGHSHVYWYRQLPEEGLKFMVYLQKENIIDESGMPKERFSAEFPKEGPSILRIQQVVRGDSAAYFCASSPQPGQGKGYTFGSGTRLTVV.

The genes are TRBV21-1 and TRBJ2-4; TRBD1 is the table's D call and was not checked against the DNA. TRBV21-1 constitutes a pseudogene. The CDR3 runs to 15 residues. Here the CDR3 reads CASSHDSLAKNIQYF. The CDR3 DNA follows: TGTGCCAGCAGCCACGACAGTTTAGCCAAAAACATTCAGTACTTC.

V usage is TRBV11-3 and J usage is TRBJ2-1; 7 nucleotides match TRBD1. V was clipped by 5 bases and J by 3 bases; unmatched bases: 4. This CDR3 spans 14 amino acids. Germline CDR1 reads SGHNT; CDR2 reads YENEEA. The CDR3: CASSPGTDYNEQFF. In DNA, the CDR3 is TGTGCCAGCAGCCCCGGGACAGACTACAATGAGCAGTTCTTC.

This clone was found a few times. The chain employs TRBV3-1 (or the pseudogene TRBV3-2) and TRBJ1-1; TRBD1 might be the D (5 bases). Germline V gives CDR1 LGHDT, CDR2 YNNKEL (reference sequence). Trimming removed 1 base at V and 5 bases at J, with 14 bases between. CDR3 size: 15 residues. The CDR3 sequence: CASSQVGGGGTEAFF. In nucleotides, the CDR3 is TGTGCCAGCAGCCAAGTGGGGGGAGGCGGGACTGAAGCTTTCTTT.

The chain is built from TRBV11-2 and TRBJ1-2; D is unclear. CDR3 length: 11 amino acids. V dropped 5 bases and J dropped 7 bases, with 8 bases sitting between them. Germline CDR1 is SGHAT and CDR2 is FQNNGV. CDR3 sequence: CASSRAGGYTF. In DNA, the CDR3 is TGTGCCAGCAGCCGGGCCGGTGGCTACACCTTC.

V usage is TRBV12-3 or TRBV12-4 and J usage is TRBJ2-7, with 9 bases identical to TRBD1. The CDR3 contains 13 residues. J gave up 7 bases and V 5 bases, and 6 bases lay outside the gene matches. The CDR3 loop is CASSQVTGGEQYV. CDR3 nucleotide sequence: TGTGCCAGCAGTCAAGTGACAGGGGGGGAGCAGTACGTC.

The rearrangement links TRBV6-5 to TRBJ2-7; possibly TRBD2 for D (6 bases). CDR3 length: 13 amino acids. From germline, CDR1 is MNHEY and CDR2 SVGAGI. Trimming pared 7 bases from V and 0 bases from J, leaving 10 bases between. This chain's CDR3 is CASTGVSSYEQYV. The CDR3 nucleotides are TGTGCCAGCACGGGGGTGAGCTCCTACGAGCAGTACGTC.

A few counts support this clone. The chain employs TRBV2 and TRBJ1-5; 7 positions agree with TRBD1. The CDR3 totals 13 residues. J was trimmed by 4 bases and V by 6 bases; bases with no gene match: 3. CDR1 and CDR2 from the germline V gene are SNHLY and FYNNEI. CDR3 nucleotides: TGTGCCAGCAGGGGACAGACTAATCAGCCCCAGCATTTT. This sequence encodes CASRGQTNQPQHF. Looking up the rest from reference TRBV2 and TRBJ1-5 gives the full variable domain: EPEVTQTPSHQVTQMGQEVILRCVPISNHLYFYWYRQILGQKVEFLVSFYNNEISEKSEIFDDQFSVERPDGSNFTLKIRSTKLEDSAMYFCASRGQTNQPQHFGDGTRLSIL.

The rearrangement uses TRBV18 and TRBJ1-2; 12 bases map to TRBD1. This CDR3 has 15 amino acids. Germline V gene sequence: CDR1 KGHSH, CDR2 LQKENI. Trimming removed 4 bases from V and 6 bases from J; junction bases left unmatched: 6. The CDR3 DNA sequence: TGTGCCAGCTCACACGGGACAGGGGGCGTTGATGGCTACACCTTC. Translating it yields CASSHGTGGVDGYTF.

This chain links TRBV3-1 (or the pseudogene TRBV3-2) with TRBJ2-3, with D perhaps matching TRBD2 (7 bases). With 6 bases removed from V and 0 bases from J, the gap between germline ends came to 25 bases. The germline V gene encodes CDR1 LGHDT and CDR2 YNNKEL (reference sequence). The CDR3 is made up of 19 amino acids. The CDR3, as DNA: TGTGCCAGCAGTCGATTATTTTCTAGGGGGGGGGCCAGCACAGATACGCAGTATTTT. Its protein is CASSRLFSRGGASTDTQYF.

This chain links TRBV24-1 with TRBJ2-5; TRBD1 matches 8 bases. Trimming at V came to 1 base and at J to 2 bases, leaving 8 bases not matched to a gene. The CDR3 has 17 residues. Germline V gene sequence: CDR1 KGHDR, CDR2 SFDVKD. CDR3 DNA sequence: TGTGCCACCAGTGATTTTAGCCCACAGGGGGGACAAGAGACCCAGTACTTC. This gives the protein CATSDFSPQGGQETQYF.

The CDR3 DNA sequence: TGTGCCAGCAGCATGGCCGGGGCGGTAAATAAGCTCAACGTCCTGACTTTC. It specifies CASSMAGAVNKLNVLTF. The chain has TRBV5-6 and TRBJ2-6, with D perhaps TRBD1 or TRBD2 (5 bases each). Germline V lookup: CDR1 SGHDT, CDR2 YYEEEE. Trimming removed 4 bases from V and 9 bases from J, with 23 bases in between. CDR3 length: 17 residues.

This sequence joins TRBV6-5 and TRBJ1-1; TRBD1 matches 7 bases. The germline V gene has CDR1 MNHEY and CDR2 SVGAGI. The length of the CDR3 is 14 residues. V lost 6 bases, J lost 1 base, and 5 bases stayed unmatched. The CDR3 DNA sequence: TGTGCCAGCAGAGTTCACAGGGGGAACACTGAAGCTTTCTTT. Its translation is CASRVHRGNTEAFF.

The chain's CDR3 is CASSSNNSPYGYTF. Written as DNA, the CDR3 is TGTGCCAGCAGTTCTAACAATTCACCCTATGGCTACACCTTC. This chain joins TRBV6-2 or TRBV6-3 and TRBJ1-2, with D unresolved. The V end lost 4 bases, the J end lost 4 bases, and 13 bases lay between the germline ends. In germline, CDR1 is MNHEY, CDR2 SVGEGT. The CDR3 totals 14 residues.

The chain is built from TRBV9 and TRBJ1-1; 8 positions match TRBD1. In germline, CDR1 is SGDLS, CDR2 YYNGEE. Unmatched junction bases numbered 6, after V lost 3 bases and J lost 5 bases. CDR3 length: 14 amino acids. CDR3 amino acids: CASSGTGRGTEAFF. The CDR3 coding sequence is TGTGCCAGCAGCGGGACAGGGAGAGGGACTGAAGCTTTCTTT.

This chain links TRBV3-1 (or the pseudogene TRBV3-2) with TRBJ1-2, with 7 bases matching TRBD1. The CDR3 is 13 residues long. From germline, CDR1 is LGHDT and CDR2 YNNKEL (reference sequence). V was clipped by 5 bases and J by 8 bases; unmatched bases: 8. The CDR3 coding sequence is TGTGCCAGCAGCAATAGGGACAGATCAGGCTACACCTTC. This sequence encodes CASSNRDRSGYTF.

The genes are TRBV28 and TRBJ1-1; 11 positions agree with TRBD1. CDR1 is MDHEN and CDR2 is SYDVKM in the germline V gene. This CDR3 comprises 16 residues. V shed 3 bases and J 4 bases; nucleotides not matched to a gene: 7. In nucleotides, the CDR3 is TGTGCCAGCAGTTTCCTACCGGGGACAGGGGGCACTGAAGCTTTCTTT. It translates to CASSFLPGTGGTEAFF.

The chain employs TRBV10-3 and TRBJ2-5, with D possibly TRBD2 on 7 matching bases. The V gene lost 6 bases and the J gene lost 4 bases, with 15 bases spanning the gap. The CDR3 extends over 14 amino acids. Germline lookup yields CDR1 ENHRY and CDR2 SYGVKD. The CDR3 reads CAIRRGGARETQYF. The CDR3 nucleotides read TGTGCCATCAGAAGAGGGGGGGCCCGAGAGACCCAGTACTTC.

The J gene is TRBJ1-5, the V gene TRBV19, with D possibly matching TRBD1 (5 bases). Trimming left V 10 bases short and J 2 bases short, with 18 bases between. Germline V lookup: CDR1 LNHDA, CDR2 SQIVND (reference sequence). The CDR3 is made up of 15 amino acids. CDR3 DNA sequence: TGTGCCACCACACCCCAGGGAGTCGGCAATCAGCCCCAGCATTTT. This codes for CATTPQGVGNQPQHF.

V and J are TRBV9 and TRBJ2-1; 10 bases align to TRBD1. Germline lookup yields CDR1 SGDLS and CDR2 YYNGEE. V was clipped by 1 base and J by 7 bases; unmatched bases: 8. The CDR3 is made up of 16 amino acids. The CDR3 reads CASSVQGTGALNEQFF. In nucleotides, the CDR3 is TGTGCCAGCAGCGTACAAGGGACAGGGGCCCTAAATGAGCAGTTCTTC.

CDR3: CASSPRSQQGRTGELFF. In DNA form, the CDR3 reads TGTGCCAGCAGTCCAAGATCGCAACAGGGTCGTACCGGGGAGCTGTTTTTT. The chain combines TRBV4-2 with TRBJ2-2; possible D gene TRBD1, 6 bases. The V end lost 6 bases, the J end lost 5 bases, and 22 bases lay between the germline ends. This CDR3 contains 17 residues. The germline CDR1 and CDR2 sequences are LGHNA and YNFKEQ.

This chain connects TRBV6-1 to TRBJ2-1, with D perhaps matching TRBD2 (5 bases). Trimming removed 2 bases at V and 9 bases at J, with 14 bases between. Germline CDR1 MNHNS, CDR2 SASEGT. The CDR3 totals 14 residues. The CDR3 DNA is TGTGCCAGCAGTGAATTTACTAGGATGGGTGAGCAGTTCTTC. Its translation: CASSEFTRMGEQFF.

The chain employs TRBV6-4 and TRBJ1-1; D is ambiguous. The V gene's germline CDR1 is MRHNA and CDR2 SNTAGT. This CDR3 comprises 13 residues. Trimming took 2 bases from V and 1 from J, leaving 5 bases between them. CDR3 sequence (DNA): TGTGCCAGCAGTGACCACAGGAACACTGAAGCTTTCTTT. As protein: CASSDHRNTEAFF.

The CDR3 loop reads CAWGTETSPLHF. The CDR3 DNA reads TGTGCCTGGGGGACAGAGACTTCACCCCTCCACTTT. The V call is TRBV30, the J call TRBJ1-6; 7 bases align to TRBD1. V lost 5 bases to trimming and J lost 9 bases; unmatched junction nucleotides: 4. The CDR3 extends over 12 amino acids. Germline CDR1 and CDR2: GTSNPN and SVGIG (reference sequence). Complete variable domain (other parts from reference TRBV30 and TRBJ1-6): SQTIHQWPATLVQPVGSPLSLECTVEGTSNPNLYWYRQAAGRGLQLLFYSVGIGQISSEVPQNLSASRPQDRQFILSSKKLLLSDSGFYLCAWGTETSPLHFGNGTRLTVT.